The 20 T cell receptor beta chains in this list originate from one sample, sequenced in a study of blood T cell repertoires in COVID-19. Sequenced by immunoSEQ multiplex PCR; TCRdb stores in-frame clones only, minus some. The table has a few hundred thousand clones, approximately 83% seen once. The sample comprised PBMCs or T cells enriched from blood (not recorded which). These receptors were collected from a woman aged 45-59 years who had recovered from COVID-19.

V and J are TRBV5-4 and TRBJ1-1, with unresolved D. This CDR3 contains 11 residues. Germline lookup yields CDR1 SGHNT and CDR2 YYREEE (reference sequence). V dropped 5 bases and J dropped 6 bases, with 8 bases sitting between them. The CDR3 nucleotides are TGTGCCAGCAGGTCTACAGCTGAAGCTTTCTTT. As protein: CASRSTAEAFF.

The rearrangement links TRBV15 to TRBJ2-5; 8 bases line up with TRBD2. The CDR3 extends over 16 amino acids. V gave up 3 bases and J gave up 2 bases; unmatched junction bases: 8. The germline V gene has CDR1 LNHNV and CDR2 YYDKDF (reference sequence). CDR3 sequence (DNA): TGTGCCACCAGCAGCCCAGCGGGAGTGCTACAAGAGACCCAGTACTTC. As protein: CATSSPAGVLQETQYF. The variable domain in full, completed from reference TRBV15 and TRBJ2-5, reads DAMVIQNPRYQVTQFGKPVTLSCSQTLNHNVMYWYQQKSSQAPKLLFHYYDKDFNNEADTPDNFQSRRPNTSFCFLDIRSPGLGDTAMYLCATSSPAGVLQETQYFGPGTRLLVL.

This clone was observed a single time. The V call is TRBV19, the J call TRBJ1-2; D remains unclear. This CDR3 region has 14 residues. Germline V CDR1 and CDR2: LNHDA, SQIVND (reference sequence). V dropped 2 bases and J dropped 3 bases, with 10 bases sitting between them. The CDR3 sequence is CASSIRGRDYGYTF. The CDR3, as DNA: TGTGCCAGTAGTATACGGGGTCGGGACTATGGCTACACCTTC.

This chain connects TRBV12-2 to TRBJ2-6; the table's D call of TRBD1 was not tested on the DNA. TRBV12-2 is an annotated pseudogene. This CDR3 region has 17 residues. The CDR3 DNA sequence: TGTGCAAGTCGCTACGACAGCCACCTCCGGGGGGCCAACGTCCTGACTTTC. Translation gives CASRYDSHLRGANVLTF.

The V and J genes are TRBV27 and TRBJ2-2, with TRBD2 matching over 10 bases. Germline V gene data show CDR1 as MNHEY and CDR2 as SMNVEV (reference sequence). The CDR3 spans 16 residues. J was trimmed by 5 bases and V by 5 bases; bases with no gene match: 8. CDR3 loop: CASSLGLAVKTGELFF. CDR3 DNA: TGTGCCAGCAGTCTTGGACTAGCGGTAAAGACCGGGGAGCTGTTTTTT.

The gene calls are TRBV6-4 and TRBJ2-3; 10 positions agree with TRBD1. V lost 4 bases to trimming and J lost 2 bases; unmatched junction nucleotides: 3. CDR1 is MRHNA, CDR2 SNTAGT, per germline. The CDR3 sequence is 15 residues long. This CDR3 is CASSAGTGDTDTQYF. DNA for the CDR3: TGTGCCAGCAGTGCCGGGACAGGGGACACAGATACGCAGTATTTT.

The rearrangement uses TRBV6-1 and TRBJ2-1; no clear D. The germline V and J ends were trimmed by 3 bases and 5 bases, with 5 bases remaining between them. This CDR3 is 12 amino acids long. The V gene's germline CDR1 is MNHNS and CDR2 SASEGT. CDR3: CASSDRDNEQFF. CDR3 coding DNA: TGTGCCAGCAGTGATCGGGACAATGAGCAGTTCTTC.

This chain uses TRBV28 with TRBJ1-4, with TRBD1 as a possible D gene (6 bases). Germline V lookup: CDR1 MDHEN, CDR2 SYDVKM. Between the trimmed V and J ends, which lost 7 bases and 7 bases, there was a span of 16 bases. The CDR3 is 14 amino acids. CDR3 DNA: TGTGCCAGCAACCCAGGGGCCAGGGGTGAAAAACTGTTTTTT. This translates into CASNPGARGEKLFF. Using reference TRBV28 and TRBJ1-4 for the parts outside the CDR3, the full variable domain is DVKVTQSSRYLVKRTGEKVFLECVQDMDHENMFWYRQDPGLGLRLIYFSYDVKMKEKGDIPEGYSVSREKKERFSLILESASTNQTSMYLCASNPGARGEKLFFGSGTQLSVL.

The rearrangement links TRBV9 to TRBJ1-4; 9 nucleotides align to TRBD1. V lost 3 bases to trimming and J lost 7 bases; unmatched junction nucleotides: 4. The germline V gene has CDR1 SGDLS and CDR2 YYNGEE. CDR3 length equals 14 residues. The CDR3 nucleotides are TGTGCCAGCAGCGAAGGGACAGGGAGTGAAAAACTGTTTTTT. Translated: CASSEGTGSEKLFF.

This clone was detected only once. DNA for the CDR3: TGTGCCAGCAGTCCCAGACAGGGGGCGGGGGAGACCCAGTACTTC. Translation: CASSPRQGAGETQYF. The chain uses TRBV27 and TRBJ2-5; 10 bases fit TRBD1. Germline V gene lookup returns CDR1 MNHEY and CDR2 SMNVEV (reference sequence). This CDR3 has 15 amino acids. V gave up 5 bases and J gave up 5 bases; unmatched junction bases: 8.

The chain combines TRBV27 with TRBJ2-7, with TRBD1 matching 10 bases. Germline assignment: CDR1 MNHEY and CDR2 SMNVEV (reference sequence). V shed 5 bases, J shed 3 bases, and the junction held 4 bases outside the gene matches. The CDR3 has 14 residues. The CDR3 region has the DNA TGTGCCAGCAGTACGGGACAGGGGAACTACGAGCAGTACTTC. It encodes CASSTGQGNYEQYF.

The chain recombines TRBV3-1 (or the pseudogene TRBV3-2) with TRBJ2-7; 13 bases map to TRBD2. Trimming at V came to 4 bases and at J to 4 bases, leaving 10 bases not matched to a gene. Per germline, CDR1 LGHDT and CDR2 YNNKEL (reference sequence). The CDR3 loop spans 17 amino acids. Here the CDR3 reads CASSLTWETSGRYEQYF. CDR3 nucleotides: TGTGCCAGCAGCCTCACCTGGGAGACTAGCGGGAGGTACGAGCAGTACTTC.

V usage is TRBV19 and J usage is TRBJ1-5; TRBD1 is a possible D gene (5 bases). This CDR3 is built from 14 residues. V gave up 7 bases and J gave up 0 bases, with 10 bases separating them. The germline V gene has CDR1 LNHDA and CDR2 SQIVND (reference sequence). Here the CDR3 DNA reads TGTGCCAGTACCGAACAGGCTAGCAATCAGCCCCAGCATTTT. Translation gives CASTEQASNQPQHF.

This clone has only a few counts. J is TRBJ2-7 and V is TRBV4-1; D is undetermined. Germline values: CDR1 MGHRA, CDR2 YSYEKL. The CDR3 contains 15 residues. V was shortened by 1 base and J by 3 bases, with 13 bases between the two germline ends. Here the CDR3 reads CASSQVGKKLYEQYF. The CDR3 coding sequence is TGCGCCAGCAGCCAAGTGGGCAAAAAACTCTACGAGCAGTACTTC.

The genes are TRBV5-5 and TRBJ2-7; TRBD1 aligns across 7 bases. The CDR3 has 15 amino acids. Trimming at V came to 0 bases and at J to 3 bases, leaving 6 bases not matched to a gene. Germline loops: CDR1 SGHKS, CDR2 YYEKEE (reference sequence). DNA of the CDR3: TGTGCCAGCAGCTTGGGGTCAGGGGGTGTCTACGAGCAGTACTTC. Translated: CASSLGSGGVYEQYF.

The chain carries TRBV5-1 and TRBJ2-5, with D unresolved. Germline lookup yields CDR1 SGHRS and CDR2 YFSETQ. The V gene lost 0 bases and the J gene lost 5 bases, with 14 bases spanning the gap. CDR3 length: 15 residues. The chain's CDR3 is CASSLVNGPAETQYF. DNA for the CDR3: TGCGCCAGCAGCTTGGTTAATGGTCCTGCGGAGACCCAGTACTTC.

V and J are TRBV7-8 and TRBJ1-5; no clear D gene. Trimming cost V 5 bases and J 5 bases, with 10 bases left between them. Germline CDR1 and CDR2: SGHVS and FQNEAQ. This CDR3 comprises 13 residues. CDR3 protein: CASSRDRDQPQHF. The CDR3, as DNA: TGTGCCAGCAGCCGCGATAGAGATCAGCCCCAGCATTTT.

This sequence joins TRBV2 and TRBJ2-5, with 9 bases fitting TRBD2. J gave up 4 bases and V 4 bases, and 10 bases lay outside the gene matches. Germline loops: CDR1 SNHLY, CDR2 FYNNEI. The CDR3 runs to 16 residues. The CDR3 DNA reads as TGTGCCAGCAGTGTTGTCCTAGCGGGAACGGGAGAGACCCAGTACTTC. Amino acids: CASSVVLAGTGETQYF.

The CDR3 nucleotides read TGTGCCAGTAGGGAGGGACTAGCGGGAGGAATGGGCGAGCAGTTCTTC. Translated, it gives CASREGLAGGMGEQFF. The chain recombines TRBV19 with TRBJ2-1; 15 bases agree with TRBD2. The J segment lost 10 bases and the V segment lost 6 bases, leaving 10 bases of the junction unmatched. Germline CDR1 and CDR2: LNHDA and SQIVND (reference sequence). The CDR3 extends over 16 amino acids.

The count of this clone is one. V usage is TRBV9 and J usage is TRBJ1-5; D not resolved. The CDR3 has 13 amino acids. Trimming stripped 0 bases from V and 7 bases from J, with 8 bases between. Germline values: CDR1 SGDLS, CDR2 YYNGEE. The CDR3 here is CASSVDPGQPQHF. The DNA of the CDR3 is TGTGCCAGCAGCGTAGACCCGGGGCAGCCCCAGCATTTT.